The clone carrying this TCR beta chain was found many times. RNA transcripts served as the template for amplifying TCR beta CDR3 regions. A first-round RT-PCR of the TCR CDR3 used the HTBI primer set. MiXCR, run by TCRdb on the multiplex PCR reads, gives a single entry per CDR3 protein. Of under 400,000 distinct CDR3 sequences listed, under 25% were seen once; the top ten hold 50%. These data are taken from a study of T cells in Graves' hyperthyroidism and ophthalmopathy. The CDR3 extends over 16 amino acids. V was pared by 4 bases and J by 4 bases, with 7 bases of the junction left unmatched. Germline V gene lookup returns CDR1 SNHLY and CDR2 FYNNEI.

The V and J genes are TRBV2 and TRBJ1-1; 12 nucleotides agree with TRBD1. The source material was blood. The sequence was collected from a woman aged 45-65 years with Graves' hyperthyroidism. The CDR3 coding sequence is TGTGCCAGCAGTGCCTCTCGGGGACAGGGGGCCACTGAAGCTTTCTTT. Translated: CASSASRGQGATEAFF.